This paragraph reports one TCR beta chain. Its antigen is not identified. This sample was included in a study of shared clonotypes between healthy human individuals. Study conclusions and caveats: Clonotype sharing across a few donors was observed for about 4.8% of naive CD4 clonotypes.

Naive CD8 cells, CD45RO-negative and positively selected for CCR7, excluded terminally differentiated effector memory CD45RA+ cells. Germline CDR1 MNHNS, CDR2 SASEGT. V was clipped by 5 bases and J by 4 bases; unmatched bases: 7. CDR3 length: 14 residues. Assay used: immunoSEQ multiplex PCR; TCRdb lists only in-frame clones, some missing. The table has about 2,100,000 clones, 85% to 95% seen once. The clonotype was recovered from a man in his late teens or twenties in good health. Some clones in this sample may be carry-over from other donors' samples. The specimen sequenced was naive CD8+ T cells from PBMCs. The J gene is TRBJ1-1, the V gene TRBV6-1; 7 nucleotides agree with TRBD1. CDR3 loop: CASSFDRVGTEAFF. The CDR3 DNA is TGTGCCAGCAGTTTTGACAGGGTTGGCACTGAAGCTTTCTTT.